This T cell receptor beta chain was documented in a study of blood T cells in healthy people across ages. A note on this clonotype: This could be a read error, since a much larger clone is one nucleotide away.

In terms of origin and age, donors were healthy Caucasian individuals from Russia aged roughly 6 to 100. Peripheral blood samples of roughly 9.8 milliliters were drawn from each donor. The CDR3 consists of 14 residues. Trimming removed 6 bases from V and 8 bases from J, with 16 bases in between. Germline CDR1 is MNHEY and CDR2 is SMNVEV (reference sequence). Alongside a J-beta primer mix, a sample-barcoded 5' primer served in a second PCR lasting about 7 to 11 cycles. TCRdb recomputed calls from the 5' RACE reads with MiXCR, one row per CDR3 protein. The table includes some 930,000 distinct CDR3 sequences, around 29% detected once. These data were also reused for a study on T cells of mothers and their children.

This TCR was sampled from a woman between 40 and 55 years old in good health. The chain carries TRBV27 and TRBJ1-4; perhaps TRBD1 as D (5 bases). The material sequenced was blood. This CDR3 is CASRKRGRGEKLFF. The CDR3 DNA reads TGTGCCAGCAGGAAACGGGGAAGGGGAGAAAAACTGTTTTTT.